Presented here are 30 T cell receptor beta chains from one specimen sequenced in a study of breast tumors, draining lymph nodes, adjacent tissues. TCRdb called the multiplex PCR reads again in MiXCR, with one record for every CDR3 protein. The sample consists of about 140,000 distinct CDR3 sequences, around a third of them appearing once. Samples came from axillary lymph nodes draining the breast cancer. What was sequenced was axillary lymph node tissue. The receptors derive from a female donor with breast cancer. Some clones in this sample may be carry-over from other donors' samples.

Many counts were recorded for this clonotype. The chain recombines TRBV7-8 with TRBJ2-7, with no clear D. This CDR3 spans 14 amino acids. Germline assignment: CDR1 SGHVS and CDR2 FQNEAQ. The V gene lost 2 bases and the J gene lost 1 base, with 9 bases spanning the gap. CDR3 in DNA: TGTGCCAGCAGCTTATCTGGGGAATCCTACGAGCAGTACTTC. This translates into CASSLSGESYEQYF.

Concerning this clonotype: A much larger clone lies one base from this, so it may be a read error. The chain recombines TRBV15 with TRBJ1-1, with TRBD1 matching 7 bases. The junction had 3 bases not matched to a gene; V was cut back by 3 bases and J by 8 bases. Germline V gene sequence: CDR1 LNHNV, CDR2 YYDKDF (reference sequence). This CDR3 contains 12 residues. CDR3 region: CATSSLGQEAFF. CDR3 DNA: TGTGCCACCAGCAGCCTGGGACAGGAAGCTTTCTTT.

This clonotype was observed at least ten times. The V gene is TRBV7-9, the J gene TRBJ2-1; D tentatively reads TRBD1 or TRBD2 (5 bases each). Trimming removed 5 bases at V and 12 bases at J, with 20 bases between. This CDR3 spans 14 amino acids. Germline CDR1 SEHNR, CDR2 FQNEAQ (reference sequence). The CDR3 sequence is CASSPGDSGLGQFF. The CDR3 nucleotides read TGTGCCAGCAGCCCGGGTGACAGCGGTCTAGGGCAGTTCTTC.

In DNA form, the CDR3 reads TGTGCCAGCAGTGACAGGGGCCCGCCCGATGGCTACACCTTC. This gives the protein CASSDRGPPDGYTF. V is TRBV6-1 and J is TRBJ1-2; a possible D gene is TRBD1 (6 bases). Germline lookup yields CDR1 MNHNS and CDR2 SASEGT. The CDR3 is made up of 14 amino acids. V was trimmed by 3 bases and J by 6 bases, leaving 14 bases between them.

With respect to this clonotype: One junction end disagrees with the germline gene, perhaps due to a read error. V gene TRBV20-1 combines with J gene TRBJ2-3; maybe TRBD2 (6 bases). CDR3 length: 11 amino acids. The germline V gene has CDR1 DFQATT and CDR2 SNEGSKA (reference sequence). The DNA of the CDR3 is TGCAGTGAAGCGGGCACAGATACGCAGTGCTTT. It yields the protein CSEAGTDTQCF.

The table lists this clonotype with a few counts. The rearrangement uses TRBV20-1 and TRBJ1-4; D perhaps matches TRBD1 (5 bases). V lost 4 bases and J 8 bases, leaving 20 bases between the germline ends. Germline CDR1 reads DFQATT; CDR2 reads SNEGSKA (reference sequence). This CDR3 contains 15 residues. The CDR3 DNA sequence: TGCAGTGCTACCCGGGGACGAAAGTCAGGAGAAAAACTGTTTTTT. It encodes CSATRGRKSGEKLFF.

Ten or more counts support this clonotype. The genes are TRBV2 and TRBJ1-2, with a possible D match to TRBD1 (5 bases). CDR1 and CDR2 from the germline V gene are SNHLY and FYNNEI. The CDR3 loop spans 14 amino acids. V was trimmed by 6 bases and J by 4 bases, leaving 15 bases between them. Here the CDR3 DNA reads TGTGCCAGCAGGAGACAGCCTCCCCTCTATGGCTACACCTTC. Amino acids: CASRRQPPLYGYTF.

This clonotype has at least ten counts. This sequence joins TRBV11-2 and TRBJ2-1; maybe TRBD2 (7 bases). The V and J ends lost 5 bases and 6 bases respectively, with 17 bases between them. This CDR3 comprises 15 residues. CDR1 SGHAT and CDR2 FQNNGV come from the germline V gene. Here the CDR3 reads CASSGGGGKINEQFF. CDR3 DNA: TGTGCCAGCAGCGGAGGGGGGGGTAAGATCAATGAGCAGTTCTTC. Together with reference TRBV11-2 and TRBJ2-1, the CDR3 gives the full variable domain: EAGVAQSPRYKIIEKRQSVAFWCNPISGHATLYWYQQILGQGPKLLIQFQNNGVVDDSQLPKDRFSAERLKGVDSTLKIQPAKLEDSAVYLCASSGGGGKINEQFFGPGTRLTVL.

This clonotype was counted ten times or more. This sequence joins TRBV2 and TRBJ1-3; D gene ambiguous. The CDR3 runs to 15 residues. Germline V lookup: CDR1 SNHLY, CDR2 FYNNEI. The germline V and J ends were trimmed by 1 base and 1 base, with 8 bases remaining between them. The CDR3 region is CASSEGSGSGNTIYF. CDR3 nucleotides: TGTGCCAGCAGTGAAGGATCAGGTTCTGGAAACACCATATATTTT.

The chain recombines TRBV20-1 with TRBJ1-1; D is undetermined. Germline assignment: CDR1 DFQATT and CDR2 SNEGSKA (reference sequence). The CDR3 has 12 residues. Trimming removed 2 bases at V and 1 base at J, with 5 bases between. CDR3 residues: CSARTTNTEAFF. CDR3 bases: TGCAGTGCTAGAACGACGAACACTGAAGCTTTCTTT.

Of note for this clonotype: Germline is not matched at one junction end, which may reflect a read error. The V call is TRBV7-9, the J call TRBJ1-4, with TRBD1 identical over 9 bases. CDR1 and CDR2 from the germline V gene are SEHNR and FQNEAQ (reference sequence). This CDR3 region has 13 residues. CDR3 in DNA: TGTGCCAGCAGTTGGACAGGGGATGAAAGACTGTTTTTT. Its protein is CASSWTGDERLFF.

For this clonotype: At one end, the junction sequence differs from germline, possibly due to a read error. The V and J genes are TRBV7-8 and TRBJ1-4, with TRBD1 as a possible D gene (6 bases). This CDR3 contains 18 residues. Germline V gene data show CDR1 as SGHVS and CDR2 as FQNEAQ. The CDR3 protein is CASSSRQASYATNQKLFF. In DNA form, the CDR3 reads TGTGCCAGCAGCTCGCGACAGGCCAGCTATGCAACTAATCAAAAACTGTTTTTC.

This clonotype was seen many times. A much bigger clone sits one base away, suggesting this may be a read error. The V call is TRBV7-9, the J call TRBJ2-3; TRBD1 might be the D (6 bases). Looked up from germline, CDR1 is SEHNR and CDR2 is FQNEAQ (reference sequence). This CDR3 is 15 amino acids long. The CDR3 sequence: CASKATGLRTDAQYF. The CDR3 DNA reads TGTGCCAGCAAGGCTACAGGGCTTCGGACAGATGCGCAGTATTTT.

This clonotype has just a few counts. In DNA, the CDR3 is TGTGCCAGCTCACCTAACAGGGTGGTTAACACTGAAGCTTTCTTT. Translated, it gives CASSPNRVVNTEAFF. This chain uses TRBV18 with TRBJ1-1, with D possibly matching TRBD1 (6 bases). The CDR3 runs to 15 residues. Germline V gene lookup returns CDR1 KGHSH and CDR2 LQKENI. V lost 3 bases to trimming and J lost 2 bases, with 13 bases between them. The full variable domain, its missing parts supplied by reference TRBV18 and TRBJ1-1, is NAGVMQNPRHLVRRRGQEARLRCSPMKGHSHVYWYRQLPEEGLKFMVYLQKENIIDESGMPKERFSAEFPKEGPSILRIQQVVRGDSAAYFCASSPNRVVNTEAFFGQGTRLTVV.

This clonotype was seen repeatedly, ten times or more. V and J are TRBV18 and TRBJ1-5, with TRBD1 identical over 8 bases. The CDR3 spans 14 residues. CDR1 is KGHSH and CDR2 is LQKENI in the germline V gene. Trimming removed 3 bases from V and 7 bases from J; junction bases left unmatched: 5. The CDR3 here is CASSPDRAGQPQHF. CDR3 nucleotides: TGTGCCAGCTCACCGGACAGGGCGGGACAGCCCCAGCATTTT.

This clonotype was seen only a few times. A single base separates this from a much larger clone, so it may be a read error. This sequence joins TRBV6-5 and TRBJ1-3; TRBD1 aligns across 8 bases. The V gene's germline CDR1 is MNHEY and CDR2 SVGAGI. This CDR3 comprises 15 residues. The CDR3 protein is CASSYSDRAGDTIYF. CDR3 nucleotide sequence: TGTGCCAGCAGTTACTCGGACAGGGCTGGAGACACCATATATTTT.

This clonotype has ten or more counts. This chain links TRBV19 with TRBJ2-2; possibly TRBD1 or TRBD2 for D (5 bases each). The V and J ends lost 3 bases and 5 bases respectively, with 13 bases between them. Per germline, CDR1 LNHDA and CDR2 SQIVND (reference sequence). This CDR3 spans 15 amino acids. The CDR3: CASSILQGATGELFF. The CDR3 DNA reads TGTGCCAGTAGTATCCTCCAGGGAGCTACCGGGGAGCTGTTTTTT.

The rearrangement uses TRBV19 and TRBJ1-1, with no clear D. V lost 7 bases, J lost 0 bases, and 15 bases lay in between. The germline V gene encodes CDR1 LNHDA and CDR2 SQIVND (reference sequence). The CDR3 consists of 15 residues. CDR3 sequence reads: CASTHRRRLNTEAFF. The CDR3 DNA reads TGTGCCAGTACCCATCGAAGGCGGTTGAACACTGAAGCTTTCTTT. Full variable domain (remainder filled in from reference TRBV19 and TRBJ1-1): DGGITQSPKYLFRKEGQNVTLSCEQNLNHDAMYWYRQDPGQGLRLIYYSQIVNDFQKGDIAEGYSVSREKKESFPLTVTSAQKNPTAFYLCASTHRRRLNTEAFFGQGTRLTVV.

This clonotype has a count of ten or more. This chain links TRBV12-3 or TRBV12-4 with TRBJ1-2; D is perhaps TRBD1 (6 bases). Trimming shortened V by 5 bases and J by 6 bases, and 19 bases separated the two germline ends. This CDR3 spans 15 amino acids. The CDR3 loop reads CASSRSDGGPDGYTF. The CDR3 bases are TGTGCCAGCAGTCGGTCGGACGGGGGCCCTGATGGCTACACCTTC.

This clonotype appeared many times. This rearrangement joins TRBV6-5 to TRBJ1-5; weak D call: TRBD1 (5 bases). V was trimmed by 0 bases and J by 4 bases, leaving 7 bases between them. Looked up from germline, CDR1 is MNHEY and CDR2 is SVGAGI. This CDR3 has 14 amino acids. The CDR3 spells CASSYSGGNQPQHF. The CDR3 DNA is TGTGCCAGCAGTTACTCGGGGGGGAATCAGCCCCAGCATTTT.

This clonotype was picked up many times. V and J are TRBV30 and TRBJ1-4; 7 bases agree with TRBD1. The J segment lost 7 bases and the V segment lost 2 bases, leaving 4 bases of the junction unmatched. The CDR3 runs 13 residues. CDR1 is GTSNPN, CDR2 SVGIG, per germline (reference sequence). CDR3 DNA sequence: TGTGCCTGGAGTCAGGGGGTTACTGAAAAACTGTTTTTT. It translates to CAWSQGVTEKLFF. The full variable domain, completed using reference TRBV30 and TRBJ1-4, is SQTIHQWPATLVQPVGSPLSLECTVEGTSNPNLYWYRQAAGRGLQLLFYSVGIGQISSEVPQNLSASRPQDRQFILSSKKLLLSDSGFYLCAWSQGVTEKLFFGSGTQLSVL.

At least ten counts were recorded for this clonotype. In nucleotides, the CDR3 is TGTGCCAGCAGCGTAGCTCTTCAGGGGCCTGATAACACCATATATTTT. Protein: CASSVALQGPDNTIYF. The V gene is TRBV9, the J gene TRBJ1-3; possibly TRBD1 for D (6 bases). Germline V CDR1 and CDR2: SGDLS, YYNGEE. The CDR3 is 16 amino acids. V was shortened by 0 bases and J by 7 bases, with 17 bases between the two germline ends.

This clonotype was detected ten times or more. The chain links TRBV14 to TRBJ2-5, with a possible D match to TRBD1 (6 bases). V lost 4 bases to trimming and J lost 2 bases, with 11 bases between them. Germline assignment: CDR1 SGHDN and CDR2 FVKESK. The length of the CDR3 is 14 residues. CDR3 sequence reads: CASSLNRAQETQYF. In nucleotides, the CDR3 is TGTGCCAGCAGCCTGAACAGGGCTCAAGAGACCCAGTACTTC.

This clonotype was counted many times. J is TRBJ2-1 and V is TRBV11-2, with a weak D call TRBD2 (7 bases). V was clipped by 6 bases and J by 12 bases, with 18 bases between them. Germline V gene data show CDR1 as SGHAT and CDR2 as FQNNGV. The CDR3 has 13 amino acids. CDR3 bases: TGTGCCAGCAGGTGGGGGGGCCAAACGCGGCAGTTCTTC. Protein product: CASRWGGQTRQFF.

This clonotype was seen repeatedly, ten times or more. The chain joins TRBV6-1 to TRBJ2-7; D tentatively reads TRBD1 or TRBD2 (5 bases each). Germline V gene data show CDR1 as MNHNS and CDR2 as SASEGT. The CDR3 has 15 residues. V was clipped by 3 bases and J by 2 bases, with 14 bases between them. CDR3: CASSDRGAATYEQYF. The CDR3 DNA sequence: TGTGCCAGCAGTGATCGAGGGGCCGCCACCTACGAGCAGTACTTC.

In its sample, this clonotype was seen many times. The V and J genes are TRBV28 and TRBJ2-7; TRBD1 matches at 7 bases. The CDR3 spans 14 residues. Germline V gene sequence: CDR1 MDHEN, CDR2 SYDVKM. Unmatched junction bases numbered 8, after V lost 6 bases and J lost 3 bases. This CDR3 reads CASSPGTDVYEQYV. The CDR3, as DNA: TGTGCCAGCAGCCCTGGGACAGACGTCTACGAGCAGTACGTC.

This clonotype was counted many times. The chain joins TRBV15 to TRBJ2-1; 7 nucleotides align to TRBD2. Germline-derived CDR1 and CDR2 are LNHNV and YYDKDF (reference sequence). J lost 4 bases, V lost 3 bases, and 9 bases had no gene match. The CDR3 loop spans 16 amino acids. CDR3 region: CATSRGSGNTYNEQFF. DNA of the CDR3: TGTGCCACCAGCAGGGGAAGCGGGAACACTTACAATGAGCAGTTCTTC.

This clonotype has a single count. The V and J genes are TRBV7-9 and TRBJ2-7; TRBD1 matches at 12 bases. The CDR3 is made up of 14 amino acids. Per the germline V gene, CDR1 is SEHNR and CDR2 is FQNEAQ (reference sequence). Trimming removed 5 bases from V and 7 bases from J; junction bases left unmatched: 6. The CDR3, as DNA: TGTGCCAGCAGCCAGGGACAGGGGGCGAAGGAGCAGTACGTC. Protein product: CASSQGQGAKEQYV.

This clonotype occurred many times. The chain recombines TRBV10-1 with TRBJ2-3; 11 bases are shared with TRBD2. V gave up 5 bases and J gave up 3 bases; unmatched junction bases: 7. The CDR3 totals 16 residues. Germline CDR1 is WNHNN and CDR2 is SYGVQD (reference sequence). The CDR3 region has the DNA TGCGCCAGCAGTCCAGGTGCTAGCGGGGGGACAGATACGCAGTATTTT. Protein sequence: CASSPGASGGTDTQYF.

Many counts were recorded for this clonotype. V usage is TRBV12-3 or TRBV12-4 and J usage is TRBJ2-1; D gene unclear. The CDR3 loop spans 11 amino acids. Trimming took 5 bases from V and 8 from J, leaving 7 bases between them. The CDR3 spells CASSVIDEQFF. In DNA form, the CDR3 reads TGTGCCAGCAGTGTTATCGATGAGCAGTTCTTC.